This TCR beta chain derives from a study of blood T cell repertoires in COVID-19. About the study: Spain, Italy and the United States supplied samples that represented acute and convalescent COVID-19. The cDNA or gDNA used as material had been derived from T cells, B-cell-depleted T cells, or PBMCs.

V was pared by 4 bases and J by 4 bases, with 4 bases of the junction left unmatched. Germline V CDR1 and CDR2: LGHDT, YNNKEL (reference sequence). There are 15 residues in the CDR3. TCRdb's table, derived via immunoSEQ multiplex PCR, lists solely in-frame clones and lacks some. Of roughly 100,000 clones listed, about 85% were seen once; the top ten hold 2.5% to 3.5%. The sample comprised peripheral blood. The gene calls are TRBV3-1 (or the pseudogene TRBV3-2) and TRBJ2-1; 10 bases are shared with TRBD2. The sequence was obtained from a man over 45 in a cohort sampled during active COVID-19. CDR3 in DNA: TGTGCCAGCAGCCGTCAGCGGGGGGGATACAATGAGCAGTTCTTC. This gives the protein CASSRQRGGYNEQFF.